This T cell receptor beta chain was documented in a study of CD8+ T cells in alopecia areata. Noted treatment: oral pan-JAK inhibitor, 5-10 mg twice daily. The authors extracted RNA and reverse transcribed it into cDNA as the sequencing template. Clones were read by immunoSEQ multiplex PCR, and TCRdb kept only the in-frame ones, dropping some. The sample gives about 170,000 clones, 50% to 75% of which show up once; 16% is in the top ten. Findings and caveats of the study: Scalp clonality, along with expanded CD8+ clones among the top 100, was significantly decreased by tofacitinib.

This clone has only a few counts. No antigen is known for it. The V gene lost 3 bases and the J gene lost 3 bases, with 14 bases spanning the gap. The CDR3 has 16 amino acids. Germline CDR1 is LNHNV and CDR2 is YYDKDF (reference sequence). The source was CD4+ T cells sorted from blood, collected at approximately week 55, from a patient treated with tofacitinib. The receptor was isolated from a human donor with alopecia areata. The rearrangement uses TRBV15 and TRBJ1-4; D may be TRBD1 (6 bases). In nucleotides, the CDR3 is TGTGCCACCAGCAGGGAGTTGGGGGCGCCTAATGAAAAACTGTTTTTT. Translated, it gives CATSRELGAPNEKLFF.